This T cell receptor beta chain was sequenced for a study of post-analysis software for immune sequencing data. Study-level points and caveats: Patients showed TRBV5-6, TRBV5-1 and TRBV20-1 among roughly 5 TRBV segments more frequent than in controls.

Unique molecular identifiers had been added to the TCR beta cDNA libraries. MiXCR was run by TCRdb on the PCR reads, yielding one entry per CDR3 protein. The sample yields roughly 580,000 distinct CDR3 sequences, around 40% seen once. The CDR3 length is 15 residues. Germline loops: CDR1 MNHNS, CDR2 SASEGT. Trimming shortened V by 7 bases and J by 1 base, and 17 bases separated the two germline ends. Of note for this clonotype: Its specificity is unknown.

The material sequenced was blood. V is TRBV6-1 and J is TRBJ2-7; D unclear. The receptor's source is a girl aged 5-17 years with multiple sclerosis. In nucleotides, the CDR3 is TGTGCCAGCATCCCGATAGCCCCCTTTTCCTACGAGCAGTACTTC. This gives the protein CASIPIAPFSYEQYF.